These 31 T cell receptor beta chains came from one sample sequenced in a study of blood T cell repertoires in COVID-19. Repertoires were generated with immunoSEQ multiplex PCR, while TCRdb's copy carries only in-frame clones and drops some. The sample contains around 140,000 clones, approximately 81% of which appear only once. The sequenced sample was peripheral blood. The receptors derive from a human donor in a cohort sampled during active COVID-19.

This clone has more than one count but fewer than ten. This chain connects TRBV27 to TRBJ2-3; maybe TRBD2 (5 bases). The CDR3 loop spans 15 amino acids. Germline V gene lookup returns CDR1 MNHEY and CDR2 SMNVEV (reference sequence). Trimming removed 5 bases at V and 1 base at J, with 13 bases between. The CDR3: CASSPPLRGTDTQYF. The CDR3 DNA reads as TGTGCCAGCAGTCCGCCCCTGCGGGGCACAGATACGCAGTATTTT.

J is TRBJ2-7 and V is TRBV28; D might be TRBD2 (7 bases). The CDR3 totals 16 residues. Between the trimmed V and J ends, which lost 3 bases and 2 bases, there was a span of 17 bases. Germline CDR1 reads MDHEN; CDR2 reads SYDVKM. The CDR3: CASSFAAGRGPYEQYF. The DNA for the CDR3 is TGTGCCAGCAGTTTTGCGGCCGGGCGGGGGCCCTACGAGCAGTACTTC.

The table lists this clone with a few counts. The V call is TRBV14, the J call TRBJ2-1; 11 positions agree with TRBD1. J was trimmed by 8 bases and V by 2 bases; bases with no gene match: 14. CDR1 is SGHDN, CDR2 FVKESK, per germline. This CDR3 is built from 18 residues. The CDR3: CASSQSPAGQGGRDEQFF. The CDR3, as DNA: TGTGCCAGCAGCCAAAGCCCGGCGGGACAGGGGGGGAGGGATGAGCAGTTCTTC.

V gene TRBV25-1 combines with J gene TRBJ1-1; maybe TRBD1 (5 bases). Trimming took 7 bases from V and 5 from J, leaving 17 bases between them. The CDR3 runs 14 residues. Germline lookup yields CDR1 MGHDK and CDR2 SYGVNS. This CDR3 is CASNPDSGTTEAFF. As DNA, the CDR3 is TGTGCCAGCAACCCGGACTCGGGGACTACTGAAGCTTTCTTT.

As DNA, the CDR3 is TGTGCCAGCAGCTTAGGGGGTGACTACGGTGAGCAGTTCTTC. It yields the protein CASSLGGDYGEQFF. V and J are TRBV7-2 and TRBJ2-1; weak D call: TRBD2 (5 bases). The CDR3 is 14 amino acids. V dropped 1 base and J dropped 9 bases, with 13 bases sitting between them. Germline V gives CDR1 SGHTA, CDR2 FQGNSA.

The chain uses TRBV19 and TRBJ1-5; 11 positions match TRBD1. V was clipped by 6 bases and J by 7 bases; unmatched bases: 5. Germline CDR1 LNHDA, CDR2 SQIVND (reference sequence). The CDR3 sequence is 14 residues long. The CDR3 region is CASRDRGLLQPQHF. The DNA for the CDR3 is TGTGCCAGTAGGGACAGGGGGCTTTTACAGCCCCAGCATTTT.

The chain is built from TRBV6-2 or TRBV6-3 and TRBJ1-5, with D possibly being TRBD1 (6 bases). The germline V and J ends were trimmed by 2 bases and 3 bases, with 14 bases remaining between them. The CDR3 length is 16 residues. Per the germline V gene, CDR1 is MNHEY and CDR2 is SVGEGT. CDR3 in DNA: TGTGCCAGCAGTTACGATGGGACAACTACCAATCAGCCCCAGCATTTT. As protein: CASSYDGTTTNQPQHF.

The CDR3 coding sequence is TGTGCCAGCAGCGTTACCGCCGGTCTCACTGAAGCTTTCTTT. This translates into CASSVTAGLTEAFF. The chain recombines TRBV7-3 with TRBJ1-1; D unresolved. Trimming took off 5 bases at V and 4 bases at J, with 14 bases between the two ends. The CDR3 has 14 residues. Germline V gene lookup returns CDR1 SGHTA and CDR2 FQGTGA.

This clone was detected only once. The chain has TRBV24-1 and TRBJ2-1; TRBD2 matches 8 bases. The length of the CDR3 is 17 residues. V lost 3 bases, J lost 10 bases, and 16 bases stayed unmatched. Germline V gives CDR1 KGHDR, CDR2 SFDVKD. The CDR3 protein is CATSDVGGGRKGREQFF. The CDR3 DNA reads TGTGCCACCAGTGATGTCGGGGGCGGGAGGAAAGGCCGCGAGCAGTTCTTC.

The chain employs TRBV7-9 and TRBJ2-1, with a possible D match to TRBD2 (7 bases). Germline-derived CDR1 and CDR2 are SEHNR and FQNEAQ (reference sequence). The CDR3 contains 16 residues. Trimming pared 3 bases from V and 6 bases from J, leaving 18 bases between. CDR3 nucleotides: TGTGCCAGCAGCTTTGGGGTCGGGGGGCTTATCAATGAGCAGTTCTTC. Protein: CASSFGVGGLINEQFF.

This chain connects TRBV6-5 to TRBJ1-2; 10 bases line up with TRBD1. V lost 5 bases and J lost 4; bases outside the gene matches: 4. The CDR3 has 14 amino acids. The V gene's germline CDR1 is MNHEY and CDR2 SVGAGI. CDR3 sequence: CASSPTGGIYGYTF. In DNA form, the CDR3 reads TGTGCCAGCAGTCCGACAGGGGGCATCTATGGCTACACCTTC.

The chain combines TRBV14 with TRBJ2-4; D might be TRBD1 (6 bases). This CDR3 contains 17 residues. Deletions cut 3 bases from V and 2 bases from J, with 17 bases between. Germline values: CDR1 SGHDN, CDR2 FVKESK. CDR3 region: CASSQRVATGPKNIQYF. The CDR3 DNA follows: TGTGCCAGCAGCCAGCGGGTCGCTACAGGGCCCAAAAACATTCAGTACTTC.

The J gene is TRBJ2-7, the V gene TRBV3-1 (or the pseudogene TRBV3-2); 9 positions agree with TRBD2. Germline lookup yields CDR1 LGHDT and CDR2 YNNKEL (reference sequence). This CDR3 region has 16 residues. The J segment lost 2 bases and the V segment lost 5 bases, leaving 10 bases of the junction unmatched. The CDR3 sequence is CASSAQATSGPYEQYF. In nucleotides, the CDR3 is TGTGCCAGCAGCGCCCAGGCGACTAGCGGACCCTACGAGCAGTACTTC.

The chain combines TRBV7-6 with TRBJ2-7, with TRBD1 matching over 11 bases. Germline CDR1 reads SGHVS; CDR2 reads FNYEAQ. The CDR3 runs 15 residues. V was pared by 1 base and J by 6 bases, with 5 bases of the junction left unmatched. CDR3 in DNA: TGTGCCAGCAGCTTAGTAGGGACAGGGGGAAGCGAGCAGTACTTC. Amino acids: CASSLVGTGGSEQYF.

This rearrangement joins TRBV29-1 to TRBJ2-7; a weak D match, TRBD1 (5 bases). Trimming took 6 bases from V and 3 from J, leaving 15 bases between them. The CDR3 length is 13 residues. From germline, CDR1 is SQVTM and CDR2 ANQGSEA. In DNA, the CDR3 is TGCAGCGTAGTTACAGGCTGGGGCTACGAGCAGTACTTC. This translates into CSVVTGWGYEQYF.

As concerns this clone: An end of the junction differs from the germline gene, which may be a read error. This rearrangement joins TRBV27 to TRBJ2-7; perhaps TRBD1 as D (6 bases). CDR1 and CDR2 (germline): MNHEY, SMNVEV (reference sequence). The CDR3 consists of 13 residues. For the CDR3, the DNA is TGTGCCACCAGTGACAGGCCCACCTACGAGCAGTACTTC. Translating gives CATSDRPTYEQYF.

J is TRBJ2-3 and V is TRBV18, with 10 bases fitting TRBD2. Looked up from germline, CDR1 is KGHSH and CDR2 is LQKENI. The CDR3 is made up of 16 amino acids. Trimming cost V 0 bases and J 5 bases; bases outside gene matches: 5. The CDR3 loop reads CASSPPSSGSGDTQYF. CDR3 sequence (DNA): TGTGCCAGCTCACCACCGTCTAGCGGGAGCGGAGATACGCAGTATTTT.

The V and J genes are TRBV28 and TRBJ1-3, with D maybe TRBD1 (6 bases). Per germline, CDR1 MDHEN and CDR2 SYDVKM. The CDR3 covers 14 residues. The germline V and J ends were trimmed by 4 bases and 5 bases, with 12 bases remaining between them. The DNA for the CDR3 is TGTGCCAGCAGTTCCACAGGGCCAAGAAACACCATATATTTT. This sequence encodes CASSSTGPRNTIYF. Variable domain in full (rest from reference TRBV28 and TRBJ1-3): DVKVTQSSRYLVKRTGEKVFLECVQDMDHENMFWYRQDPGLGLRLIYFSYDVKMKEKGDIPEGYSVSREKKERFSLILESASTNQTSMYLCASSSTGPRNTIYFGEGSWLTVV.

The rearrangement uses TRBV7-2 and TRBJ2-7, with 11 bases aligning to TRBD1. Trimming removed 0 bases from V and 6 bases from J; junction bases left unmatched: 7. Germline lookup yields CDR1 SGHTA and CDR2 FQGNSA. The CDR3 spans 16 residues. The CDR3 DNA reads TGTGCCAGCAGCTTAGCGGCTGGACAGGGGGCTGGCGAGCAGTACTTC. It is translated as CASSLAAGQGAGEQYF.

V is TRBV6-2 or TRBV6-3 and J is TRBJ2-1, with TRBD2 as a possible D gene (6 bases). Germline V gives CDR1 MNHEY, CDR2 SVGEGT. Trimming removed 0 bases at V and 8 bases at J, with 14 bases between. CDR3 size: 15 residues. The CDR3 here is CASSYSSGRTYEQFF. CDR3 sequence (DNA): TGTGCCAGCAGTTACTCGAGCGGGCGAACATATGAGCAGTTCTTC.

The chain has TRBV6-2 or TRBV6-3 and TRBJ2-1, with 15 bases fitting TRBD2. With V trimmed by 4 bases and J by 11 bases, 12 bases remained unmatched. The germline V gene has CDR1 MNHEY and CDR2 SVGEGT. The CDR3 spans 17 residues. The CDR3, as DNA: TGTGCCAGCAGTTCACCCCGGGGCGGGACTAGCGGGGGGCAGCAGTTCTTC. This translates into CASSSPRGGTSGGQQFF.

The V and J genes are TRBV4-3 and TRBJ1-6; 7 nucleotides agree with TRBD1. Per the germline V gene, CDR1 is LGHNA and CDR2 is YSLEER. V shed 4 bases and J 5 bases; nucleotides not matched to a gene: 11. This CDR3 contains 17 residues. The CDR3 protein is CASSPTPPGGNNSPLHF. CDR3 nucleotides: TGCGCCAGCAGCCCAACCCCTCCAGGGGGGAATAATTCACCCCTCCACTTT.

For the CDR3, the DNA is TGCGCCAGCAGCTTTTTTGAGAACTCCTACGAGCAGTACTTC. This codes for CASSFFENSYEQYF. This chain uses TRBV5-1 with TRBJ2-7; D remains ambiguous. This CDR3 has 14 residues. The V end was cut by 2 bases, the J end by 0 bases, with 9 bases between. Germline assignment: CDR1 SGHRS and CDR2 YFSETQ.

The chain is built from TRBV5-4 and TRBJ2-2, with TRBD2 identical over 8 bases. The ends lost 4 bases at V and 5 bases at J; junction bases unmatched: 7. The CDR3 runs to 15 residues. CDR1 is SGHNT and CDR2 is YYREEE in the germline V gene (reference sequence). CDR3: CASSVGTRITGELFF. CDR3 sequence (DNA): TGTGCCAGCAGCGTCGGGACTAGGATAACCGGGGAGCTGTTTTTT.

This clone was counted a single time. CDR3 in DNA: TGTGCCAGCATGGGTTCGGGTCAGCCCCAGCATTTT. It is translated as CASMGSGQPQHF. The chain combines TRBV6-5 with TRBJ1-5; no firm D call. The CDR3 covers 12 residues. The germline gives CDR1 MNHEY, CDR2 SVGAGI. V lost 7 bases and J 6 bases, leaving 10 bases between the germline ends.

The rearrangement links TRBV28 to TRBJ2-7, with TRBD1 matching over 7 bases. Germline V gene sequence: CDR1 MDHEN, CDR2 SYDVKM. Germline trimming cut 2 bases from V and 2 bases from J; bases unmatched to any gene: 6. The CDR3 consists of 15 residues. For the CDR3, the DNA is TGTGCCAGCAGTTTAAGGTGGGACAGTACCTACGAGCAGTACTTC. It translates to CASSLRWDSTYEQYF.

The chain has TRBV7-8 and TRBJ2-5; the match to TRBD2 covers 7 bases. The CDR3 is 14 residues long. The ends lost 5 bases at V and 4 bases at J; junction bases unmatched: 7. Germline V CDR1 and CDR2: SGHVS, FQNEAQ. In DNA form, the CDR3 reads TGTGCCAGCAGCCGAGCGGGAAGGGGAGAGACCCAGTACTTC. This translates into CASSRAGRGETQYF.

The CDR3 protein is CASSVAGADNEQFF. CDR3 coding DNA: TGCGCCAGCAGTGTAGCGGGAGCCGACAATGAGCAGTTCTTC. The chain has TRBV10-2 and TRBJ2-1; 9 bases are shared with TRBD2. V dropped 4 bases and J dropped 5; count of bases not matched to a gene: 3. The CDR3 is 14 amino acids. Germline assignment: CDR1 WSHSY and CDR2 SAAADI.

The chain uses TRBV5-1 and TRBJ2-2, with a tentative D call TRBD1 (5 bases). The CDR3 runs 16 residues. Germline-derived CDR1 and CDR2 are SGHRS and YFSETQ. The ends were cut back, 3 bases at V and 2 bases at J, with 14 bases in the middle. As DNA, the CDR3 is TGCGCCAGCAGCTCTAGACAGTTGAGTAACACCGGGGAGCTGTTTTTT. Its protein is CASSSRQLSNTGELFF.

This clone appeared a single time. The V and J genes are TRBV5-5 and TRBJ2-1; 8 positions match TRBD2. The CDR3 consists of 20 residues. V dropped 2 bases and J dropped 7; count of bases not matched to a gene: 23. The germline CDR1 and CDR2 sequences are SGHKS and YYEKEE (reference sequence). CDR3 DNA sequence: TGTGCCAGCAGCTTCAAAGGGGTAGGAGCGGGAGAACCCATCTGGAATGAGCAGTTCTTC. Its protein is CASSFKGVGAGEPIWNEQFF.

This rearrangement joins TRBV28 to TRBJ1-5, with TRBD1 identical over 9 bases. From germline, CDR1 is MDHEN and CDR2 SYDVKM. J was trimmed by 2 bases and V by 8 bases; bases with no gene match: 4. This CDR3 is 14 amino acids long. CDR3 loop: CASLRTGGNQPQHF. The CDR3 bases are TGTGCCAGCCTCCGGACAGGGGGCAATCAGCCCCAGCATTTT.